The T cell receptor beta chain described here comes from a study of OX40 agonist ivuxolimab in advanced cancers. Data came from immunoSEQ multiplex PCR; TCRdb stores just in-frame clones and leaves some out. In the table there are about 73,000 clones, 90% of which are singletons. The length of the CDR3 is 13 residues. Trimming left V 6 bases short and J 7 bases short, with 14 bases between. From germline, CDR1 is SNHLY and CDR2 FYNNEI. Points on this clone: Its antigen remains unidentified.

General study results and limits: At 0.1 to 3.0 mg/kg, clonal expansion of CD4+ and CD8+ blood T cells had occurred by week 6.

The sequenced sample was CD4+ or CD8+ T cells sorted from blood, obtained in a trial of the OX40 agonist ivuxolimab. V and J are TRBV2 and TRBJ2-3; D possibly corresponds to TRBD2 (6 bases). This clonotype originated in an adult with an advanced solid tumor such as melanoma, head and neck, liver or kidney cancer. Here the CDR3 reads CASRRDRTNTQYF. In nucleotides, the CDR3 is TGTGCCAGCAGGCGGGACCGTACAAATACGCAGTATTTT.